What follows describes a single T cell receptor beta chain. Its antigen remains unidentified. Sorting recovered naive CD8 T cells on a CD8+CD4-CCR7+CD45RA+ profile. The CDR3 runs to 18 residues. This entry comes from a study of molecular identifiers for immune sequencing clone quantification. Regarding the study as a whole: Under 1% of molecules in naive cells, but over 99% of effector molecules, belonged to clones above 20 RNA copies.

Previously published methods and listed TCR primers were used for the bulk TCR libraries. TCRdb ran MiXCR on the PCR reads and lists one entry per CDR3 protein. The table has 460,000 or so distinct CDR3 sequences, 20% to 25% seen once; the top ten hold about 0.8%. This chain links TRBV12-2 with TRBJ2-3; TRBD2 was called by the table and not checked on the DNA. TRBV12-2 is a pseudogene segment. The clonotype was recovered from a human donor in good health. Some libraries in this study had Jurkat cell RNA spiked in. The sample taken for sequencing was naive CD8+ T cells from blood, with Jurkat cell RNA spiked in. The sample's subset: FACS-sorted CD8+CD4-CCR7+CD45RA+ naive T cells. The CDR3 DNA is TGTGCAAGTCGCTTAGCGCGTAAGCGGGAGTCCGGCACAGATACGCAGTATTTT. Its protein product is CASRLARKRESGTDTQYF.